This TCR beta chain was identified in a study of lung T cells in sarcoidosis with Löfgren's syndrome. TCRdb ran MiXCR on the reads and lists one entry per CDR3 protein. The sample has around 21,000 distinct CDR3 sequences, about 22% seen once; the top ten hold 4.1%. Turning to this clonotype: It may be a read error: a sequence one base away is much more abundant.

The CDR3 totals 17 residues. Germline trimming cut 2 bases from V and 6 bases from J; bases unmatched to any gene: 10. The germline gives CDR1 SGHTA, CDR2 FQGTGA. The V call is TRBV7-3, the J call TRBJ2-1; 10 bases line up with TRBD2. The sequence was collected from a human donor with sarcoidosis (Löfgren's syndrome or another form), or a control subject (not recorded which). Specimen: CD4+ T cells from PBMCs. CDR3 loop: CASSLASGLALCNEQFF. In DNA, the CDR3 is TGTGCCAGCAGCTTAGCATCGGGACTAGCGCTTTGCAATGAGCAGTTCTTC.